The following is a T cell receptor beta chain sequence with its context. Its antigen is as yet unknown. The sample is drawn from a study of shared clonotypes between healthy human individuals. General observations from the study: Estimated clonotype richness was generally higher in naive than memory subsets. The donor pool, a small one, limited the genetic and exposure-history diversity represented. Naive CD4 clonotypes overlapped across a handful of donors at around 4.8%.

TCRdb's copy holds only in-frame clones and misses some; the assay was immunoSEQ multiplex PCR. The profile covers about 980,000 clones, with about 80% appearing a single time and roughly 1.5% taken by the ten largest. Germline-derived CDR1 and CDR2 are LNHDA and SQIVND (reference sequence). V lost 3 bases to trimming and J lost 13 bases, with 15 bases between them. This CDR3 has 13 amino acids. Sequenced: memory CD4+ T cells sorted from blood. The subset was: CD45RA-negative fraction. The rearrangement links TRBV19 to TRBJ1-4, with D possibly TRBD1 on 6 matching bases. This TCR came from a man aged 18-30 years in good health. The CDR3: CASSIGTPERLFF. As DNA, the CDR3 is TGTGCCAGTAGTATCGGGACACCGGAGAGACTGTTTTTT.